This TCR beta chain was identified in a study of T cell responses to AZD1222 COVID-19 vaccine. Using immunoSEQ multiplex PCR, the repertoire was profiled, and TCRdb retains in-frame clones only, with some absent. The repertoire has about 86,000 clones, more than 75% of them found once; the top ten carry more than 20%. The CDR3 runs 14 residues. Per germline, CDR1 LNHDA and CDR2 SQIVND (reference sequence). Trimming took off 6 bases at V and 5 bases at J, with 17 bases between the two ends. The clonotype comes from an adult in good health. The source material was peripheral blood, sampled on day 0 of AZD1222 vaccination. The chain employs TRBV19 and TRBJ2-7; D might be TRBD1 (5 bases). Here the CDR3 DNA reads TGTGCCAGTAGGGCCCCTGGCAGGGTCAACGAGCAGTACTTC. This encodes CASRAPGRVNEQYF.